The clone carrying this T cell receptor beta chain showed up many times. No antigen is known for it. The CDR3 is 12 amino acids. Germline V gene sequence: CDR1 DFQATT, CDR2 SNEGSKA (reference sequence). The data were taken from a study of T-cell reconstitution after alpha-beta-depleted transplantation in children. It was with unique molecular identifiers that the TCRbeta library was prepared. TCRdb reprocessed the PCR reads via MiXCR and lists one record per CDR3 protein. The sample comprises 200,000 to 250,000 distinct CDR3 sequences, approximately 11% of which are singletons, and roughly 27% rests with the top ten. Whole-study results and caveats: By about two months after transplant, alpha-beta T cells reportedly arose from several hundred graft clones that had expanded. Surviving thymic progenitors and recipient T cells were the source of high TCRbeta diversity at day 60 in some patients. From newly produced T cells came most of the T-cell counts and diversity one year after transplant.

V usage is TRBV20-1 and J usage is TRBJ2-1, with a weak D call TRBD2 (6 bases). The source material was PBMCs, sampled before TCRalphabeta/CD19-depleted stem cell transplant. This clonotype was obtained from a child less than two years old with acute myeloid leukemia, due to receive a stem cell transplant. CDR3 loop: CRTGGLDNEQFF. CDR3 in DNA: TGCAGAACCGGAGGGTTGGACAATGAGCAGTTCTTC.